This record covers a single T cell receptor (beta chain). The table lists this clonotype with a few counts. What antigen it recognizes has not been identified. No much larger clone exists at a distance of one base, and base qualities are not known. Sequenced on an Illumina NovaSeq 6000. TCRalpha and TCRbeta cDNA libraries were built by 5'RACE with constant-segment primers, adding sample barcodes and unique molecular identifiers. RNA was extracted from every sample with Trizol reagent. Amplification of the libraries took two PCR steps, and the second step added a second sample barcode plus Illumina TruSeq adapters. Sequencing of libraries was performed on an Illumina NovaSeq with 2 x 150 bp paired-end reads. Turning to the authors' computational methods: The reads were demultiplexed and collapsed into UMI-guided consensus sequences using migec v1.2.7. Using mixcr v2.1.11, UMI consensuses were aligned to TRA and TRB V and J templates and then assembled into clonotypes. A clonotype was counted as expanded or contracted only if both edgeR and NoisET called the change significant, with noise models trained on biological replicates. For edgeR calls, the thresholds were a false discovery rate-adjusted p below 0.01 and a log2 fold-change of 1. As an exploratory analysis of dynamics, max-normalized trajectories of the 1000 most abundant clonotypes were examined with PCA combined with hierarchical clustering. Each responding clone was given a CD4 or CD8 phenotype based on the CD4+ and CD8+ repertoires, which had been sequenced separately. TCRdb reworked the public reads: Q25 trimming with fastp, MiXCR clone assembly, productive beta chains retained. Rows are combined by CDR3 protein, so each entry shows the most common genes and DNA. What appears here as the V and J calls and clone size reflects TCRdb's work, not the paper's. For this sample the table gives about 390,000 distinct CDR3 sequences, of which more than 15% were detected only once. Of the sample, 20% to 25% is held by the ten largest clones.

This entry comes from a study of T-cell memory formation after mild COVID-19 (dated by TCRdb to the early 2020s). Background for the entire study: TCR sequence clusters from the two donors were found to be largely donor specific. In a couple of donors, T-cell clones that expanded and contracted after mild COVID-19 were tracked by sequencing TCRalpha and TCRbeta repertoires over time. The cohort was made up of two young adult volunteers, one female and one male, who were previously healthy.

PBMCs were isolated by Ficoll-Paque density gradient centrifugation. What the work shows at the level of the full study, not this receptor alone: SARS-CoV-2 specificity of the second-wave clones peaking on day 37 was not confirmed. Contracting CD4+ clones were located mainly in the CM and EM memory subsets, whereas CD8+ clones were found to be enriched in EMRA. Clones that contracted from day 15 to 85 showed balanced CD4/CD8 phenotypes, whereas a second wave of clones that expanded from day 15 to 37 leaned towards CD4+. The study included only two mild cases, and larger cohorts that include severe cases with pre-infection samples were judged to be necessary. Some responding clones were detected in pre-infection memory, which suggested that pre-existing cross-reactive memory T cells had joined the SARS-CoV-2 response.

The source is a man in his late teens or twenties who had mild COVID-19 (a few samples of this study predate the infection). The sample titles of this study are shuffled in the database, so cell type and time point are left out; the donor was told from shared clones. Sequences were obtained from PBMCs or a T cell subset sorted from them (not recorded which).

In nucleotide form, the sequence is TGTGCCAGCAGCTTCTGGGGACAGGGCTACGAGCAGTACTTC. The translation is CASSFWGQGYEQYF. Recombination connected TRBV7-9 to TRBJ2-7, and 9 junction bases match TRBD1. Measured from the cysteine to the phenylalanine, the CDR3 is 14 residues long. Only the CDR3 DNA is retained, 42 bases long and in frame from the first base. The V end gives up 3 bases and the J end 3 bases, leaving 3 bases in the junction not matched to a gene. The germline V gene (reference sequence) sets CDR1 to SEHNR and CDR2 to FQNEAQ.